This T cell receptor beta chain was identified during a study of shared clonotypes between healthy human individuals. Evenly divided among several immunoSEQ plates was the genomic DNA of each subset. In the original processing: Filtering differed, since immunoSEQ gave only junction sequences and no quality scores. Sequencing was performed with immunoSEQ multiplex PCR; in TCRdb, only in-frame clones are kept and a portion is missing. D and trimming were read from the DNA, whereas the V and J calls and clone size are those reported in that table. The data contain about 820,000 clones, about 91% of them seen just once; the ten biggest clones take up about 25%. Study outcomes and limitations: Clonotype sharing among the donors was expected to vary with sequencing depth.

On this clone: No antigen is known for it.

The CDR3 length is 15 residues. The germline V gene has CDR1 MNHEY and CDR2 SMNVEV (reference sequence). V shed 0 bases, J shed 4 bases, and the junction held 3 bases outside the gene matches. Terminally differentiated effector memory CD45RA+ cells were excluded by CCR7 positive selection of CD45RO-negative cells. Source material: naive CD8+ T cells sorted from blood. The chain recombines TRBV27 with TRBJ2-1; TRBD2 matches at 7 bases. The receptor's source is a man aged 30 to 39 in good health. The CDR3 sequence is CASSLSPSGYNEQFF. The CDR3 nucleotides read TGTGCCAGCAGTTTATCTCCTAGCGGATACAATGAGCAGTTCTTC.